One TCR beta chain is described in this entry. CDR3 length: 16 residues. Trimming pared 0 bases from V and 6 bases from J, leaving 12 bases between. Germline values: CDR1 SGHVS, CDR2 FQNEAQ. RNA transcripts gave rise to amplified TCR beta CDR3 regions. HTBI primers were the set used in a first-round RT-PCR of the TCR CDR3. TCRdb ran MiXCR on the multiplex PCR reads and lists one entry per CDR3 protein. The data show 560,000 or so distinct CDR3 sequences, 35% to 55% seen once. Patients aged 18 to 65 had newly diagnosed hyperthyroidism of under 2 months' duration. Researchers barred patients who had uncontrolled infection, other autoimmune disease, pregnancy or lactation. The data derive from a study of T cells in Graves' hyperthyroidism and ophthalmopathy.

This TCR came from a woman under 30 with Graves' hyperthyroidism. The sequenced material came from peripheral blood or thyroid tissue (not recorded which). This chain joins TRBV7-8 and TRBJ1-6, with a weak D call TRBD1 (6 bases). CDR3 amino acids: CASSLAAQGANSPLHF. CDR3 DNA sequence: TGTGCCAGCAGCTTAGCGGCACAGGGTGCTAATTCACCCCTCCACTTT.